A selection of T cell receptor beta chains follows, all from one sample in a study of blood T cell repertoires in COVID-19. Sequenced by immunoSEQ multiplex PCR; TCRdb stores in-frame clones only, minus some. The sample has fewer than 350,000 clones, 75% to 90% seen once. Specimen: PBMCs or T cells enriched from blood (not recorded which). The receptor set was obtained from a middle-aged woman who had recovered from COVID-19. CDR3s include the opening cysteine and the closing phenylalanine or tryptophan. A D gene is named only where the DNA matches it firmly. A row's size may be missing; if present it is once, few, many or a size class.

V gene	D gene	clone size	J gene	CDR3 protein	CDR3 DNA
TRBV7-7	TRBD2	NA	TRBJ2-1	CASSLGTTNEQFF	TGTGCTAGCAGCCTTGGGACTACCAATGAGCAGTTCTTC
TRBV27	NA	NA	TRBJ1-4	CASSRGGEKLFF	TGTGCCAGCAGCCGAGGTGGGGAAAAACTGTTTTTT
TRBV18	TRBD1	NA	TRBJ2-1	CASSTLRPDRGIIGEQFF	TGTGCCAGCTCAACACTTAGGCCGGACAGGGGAATTATAGGTGAGCAGTTCTTC
TRBV3-1/TRBV3-2	NA	NA	TRBJ2-1	CASSPLAGEQFF	TGTGCCAGCAGCCCACTGGCGGGTGAGCAGTTCTTC
TRBV5-1	TRBD1	NA	TRBJ1-2	CASSTGGNYGYTF	TGCGCCAGCAGCACAGGGGGCAACTATGGCTACACCTTC
TRBV30	NA	NA	TRBJ1-2	CAWRRTRDYGYTF	TGTGCCTGGAGGAGGACAAGGGACTATGGCTACACCTTC
TRBV7-2	NA	NA	TRBJ2-1	CASSLNPGFYNEQFF	TGTGCCAGCAGCTTAAACCCAGGTTTCTACAATGAGCAGTTCTTC
TRBV20-1	NA	NA	TRBJ1-2	CSARGGGGYTF	TGCAGTGCTAGGGGGGGAGGCGGCTACACCTTC
TRBV6-6	NA	NA	TRBJ2-1	CASSYFRDNEQFF	TGTGCCAGCAGTTACTTCAGGGACAATGAGCAGTTCTTC
TRBV4-3	TRBD1	once	TRBJ1-2	CASSQDMSGGNYGYTF	TGCGCCAGCAGCCAAGATATGTCAGGGGGCAACTATGGCTACACCTTC
TRBV7-3	NA	NA	TRBJ2-1	CASSWTQSSYNEQFF	TGTGCCAGCAGCTGGACTCAGAGCTCCTACAATGAGCAGTTCTTC
TRBV24-1	NA	NA	TRBJ2-3	CATRPTGADTQYF	TGTGCCACCAGGCCGACAGGAGCAGATACGCAGTATTTT
TRBV3-1/TRBV3-2	TRBD1	NA	TRBJ2-2	CASSQDHPSRDRGARITGELFF	TGTGCCAGCAGCCAAGACCACCCCTCCCGGGACAGGGGAGCGCGGATAACCGGGGAGCTGTTTTTT
TRBV7-6	NA	NA	TRBJ1-2	CASSFGQVWENYGYTF	TGTGCCAGCAGTTTCGGACAAGTATGGGAAAACTATGGCTACACCTTC
TRBV7-2	TRBD1	NA	TRBJ1-1	CASSTDRVRVNTEAFF	TGTGCCAGCAGCACGGACAGGGTACGGGTGAACACTGAAGCTTTCTTT
TRBV30	NA	NA	TRBJ1-2	CAWSVQGTGYTF	TGTGCCTGGAGTGTACAGGGTACGGGGTACACCTTC
TRBV11-2	TRBD2	once	TRBJ2-7	CASSPTRGVIYEQYF	TGTGCCAGCAGCCCGACCCGGGGGGTCATCTACGAGCAGTACTTC
TRBV7-3	NA	NA	TRBJ2-3	CASSLYPGERADTQYF	TGTGCCAGCAGCTTATATCCGGGAGAGAGGGCAGATACGCAGTATTTT
TRBV7-3	TRBD1	NA	TRBJ1-1	CASRQGPLNTEAFF	TGTGCCAGCAGACAGGGGCCCTTGAACACTGAAGCTTTCTTT
TRBV6-2/TRBV6-3	TRBD1	NA	TRBJ1-2	CASSSPAQGAENYGYTF	TGTGCCAGCAGTTCCCCGGCACAGGGGGCGGAAAACTATGGCTACACCTTC
TRBV19	NA	NA	TRBJ2-7	CASSIAHPSYEQYF	TGTGCCAGTAGTATAGCACACCCTTCCTACGAGCAGTACTTC
TRBV27	NA	NA	TRBJ1-3	CASSPNPPGSSGNTIYF	TGTGCCAGCAGCCCAAACCCCCCCGGGAGCTCTGGAAACACCATATATTTT
TRBV27	NA	NA	TRBJ2-7	CASSLAGASYEQYF	TGTGCCAGCAGTTTAGCGGGCGCAAGCTACGAGCAGTACTTC
TRBV7-9	TRBD1	NA	TRBJ1-1	CASSPDREVTEAFF	TGTGCCAGCAGTCCAGACAGGGAGGTTACTGAAGCTTTCTTT
TRBV11-2	NA	few	TRBJ1-2	CASSSGPGGYGYTF	TGTGCCAGCAGCAGCGGACCCGGAGGGTATGGCTACACCTTC
TRBV30	NA	NA	TRBJ2-1	CAWSRGSRDNEQFF	TGTGCCTGGAGTAGGGGGTCACGGGACAATGAGCAGTTCTTC
TRBV7-9	TRBD1	NA	TRBJ2-5	CASSLLGGQDTQETQYF	TGTGCCAGCAGCTTATTGGGTGGACAGGATACTCAAGAGACCCAGTACTTC
TRBV19	TRBD1	NA	TRBJ1-2	CASTLQGDDYGYTF	TGTGCCAGTACTCTTCAGGGGGATGACTATGGCTACACCTTC
TRBV7-9	NA	once	TRBJ1-5	CASSPDRYNQPQHF	TGTGCCAGCAGCCCTGACAGATACAATCAGCCCCAGCATTTT
TRBV10-2	TRBD1	NA	TRBJ1-5	CASSGGTGGGNQPQHF	TGCGCCAGCAGTGGCGGGACAGGGGGTGGCAATCAGCCCCAGCATTTT
TRBV4-3	TRBD1	NA	TRBJ2-3	CASSQNPGQGTDTQYF	TGCGCCAGCAGCCAAAATCCGGGACAGGGCACAGATACGCAGTATTTT
TRBV2	TRBD1	NA	TRBJ1-2	CASRGQGAGYGYTF	TGTGCCAGCAGGGGACAGGGGGCGGGGTATGGCTACACCTTC
TRBV9	TRBD1	NA	TRBJ2-1	CASSARDRGTSSYNEQFF	TGTGCCAGCAGCGCCAGGGACAGGGGGACTAGCTCCTACAATGAGCAGTTCTTC